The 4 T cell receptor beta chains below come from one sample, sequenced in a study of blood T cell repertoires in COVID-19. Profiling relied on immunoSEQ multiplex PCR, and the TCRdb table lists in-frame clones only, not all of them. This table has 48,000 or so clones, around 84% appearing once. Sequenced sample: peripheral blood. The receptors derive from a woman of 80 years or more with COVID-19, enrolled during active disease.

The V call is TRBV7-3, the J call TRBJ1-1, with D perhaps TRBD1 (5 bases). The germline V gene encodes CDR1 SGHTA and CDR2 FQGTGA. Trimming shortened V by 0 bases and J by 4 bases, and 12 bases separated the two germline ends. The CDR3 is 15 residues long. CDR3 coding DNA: TGTGCCAGCAGCTTAACGGGGCAGGGCGTCACTGAAGCTTTCTTT. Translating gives CASSLTGQGVTEAFF. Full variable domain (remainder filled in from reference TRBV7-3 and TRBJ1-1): GAGVSQTPSNKVTEKGKYVELRCDPISGHTALYWYRQSLGQGPEFLIYFQGTGAADDSGLPNDRFFAVRPEGSVSTLKIQRTERGDSAVYLCASSLTGQGVTEAFFGQGTRLTVV.

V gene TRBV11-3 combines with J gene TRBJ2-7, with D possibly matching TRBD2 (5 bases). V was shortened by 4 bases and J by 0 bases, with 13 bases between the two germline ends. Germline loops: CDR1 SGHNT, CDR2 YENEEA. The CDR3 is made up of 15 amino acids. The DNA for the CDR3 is TGTGCCAGCAGCTCCGGAGGTTTAAGCTCCTACGAGCAGTACTTC. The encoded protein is CASSSGGLSSYEQYF.

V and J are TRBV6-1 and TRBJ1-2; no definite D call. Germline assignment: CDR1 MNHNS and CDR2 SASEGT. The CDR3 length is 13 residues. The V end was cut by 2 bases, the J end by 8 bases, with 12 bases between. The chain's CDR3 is CASSELSGRGYTF. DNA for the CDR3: TGTGCCAGCAGTGAATTGTCGGGGAGAGGCTACACCTTC.

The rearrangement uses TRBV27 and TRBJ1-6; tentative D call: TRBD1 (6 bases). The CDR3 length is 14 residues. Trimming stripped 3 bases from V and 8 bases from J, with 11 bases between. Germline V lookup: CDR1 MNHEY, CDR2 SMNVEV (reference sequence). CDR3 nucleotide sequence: TGTGCCAGCAGTTTTACAGGGAGGGATTCACCCCTCCACTTT. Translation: CASSFTGRDSPLHF.